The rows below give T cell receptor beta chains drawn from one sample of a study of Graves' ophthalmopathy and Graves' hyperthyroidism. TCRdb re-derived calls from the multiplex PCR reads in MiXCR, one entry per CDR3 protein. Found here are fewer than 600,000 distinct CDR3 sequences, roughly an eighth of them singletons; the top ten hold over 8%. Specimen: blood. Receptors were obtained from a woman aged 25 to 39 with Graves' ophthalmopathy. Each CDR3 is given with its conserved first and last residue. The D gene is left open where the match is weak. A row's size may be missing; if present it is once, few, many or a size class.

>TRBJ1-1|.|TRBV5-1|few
TGCGCCGGCAGCATGGGGCAAGGGAACACTGAAGCTTTCTTT
CAGSMGQGNTEAFF
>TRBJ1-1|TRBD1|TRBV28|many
TGTGCCAGCAGTGGAGCCGGGACAGGCAACACTGAAGCTTTCTTT
CASSGAGTGNTEAFF
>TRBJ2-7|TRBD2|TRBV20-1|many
TGCAGTGCTAGAGCCATGGGAGCGGGAGAGCAGTACTTC
CSARAMGAGEQYF
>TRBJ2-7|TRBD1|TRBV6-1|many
TGTGCCGGCAGTGAAGAGGAGGCAGGGGGCTACGAGCAGTACTTC
CAGSEEEAGGYEQYF
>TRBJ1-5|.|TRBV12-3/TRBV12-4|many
TGTGCCAGCAGTTTAGTCAGGGGAGGCAATCAGCCCCAGCATTTT
CASSLVRGGNQPQHF
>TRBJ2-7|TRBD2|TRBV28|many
TGTGCCAGCAGTTCTCCGGGACTAGCGGGCTACGAGCAGTACTTC
CASSSPGLAGYEQYF
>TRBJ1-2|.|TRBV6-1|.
TGTGCCAGCAGCCCCCTGGGGGTTCTGGCTAACTATGGCTACACCTTC
CASSPLGVLANYGYTF
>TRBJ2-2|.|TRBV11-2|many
TGTGCCAGCAGCTTCGGGGGGCCGACGAACACCGGGGAGCTGTTTTTT
CASSFGGPTNTGELFF
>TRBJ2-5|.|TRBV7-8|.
TGTGCCAGCTCTCTGCAGTGGGGAACAGAGACCCAGTACTTC
CASSLQWGTETQYF
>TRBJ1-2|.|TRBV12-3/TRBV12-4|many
TGTGCCAGCAGTTTAATCACACTCTATGGCTACACCTTC
CASSLITLYGYTF
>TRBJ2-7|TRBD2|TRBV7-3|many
TGTGCCAGCAGCCTACCTGACCCTACTAGCGGGGACTCCTACGAGCAGTACTTC
CASSLPDPTSGDSYEQYF
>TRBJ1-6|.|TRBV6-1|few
TGTGCCAGCAGTGAAGCGCAGGGAGCACCCAATTCACCCCTCCACTTT
CASSEAQGAPNSPLHF
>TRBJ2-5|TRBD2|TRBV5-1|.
TGCGCCAGCAGCCTACTGCGGGGTGGAGCGGGGGAGCAAGAGACCCAGTACTTC
CASSLLRGGAGEQETQYF
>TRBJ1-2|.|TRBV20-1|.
TGCAGTGCTAGAGGGACCGACTATGGCTACACCTTC
CSARGTDYGYTF
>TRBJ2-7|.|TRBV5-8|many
TGTGCCAGCAGCCCGCCGGGCGAGCAGTACTTC
CASSPPGEQYF
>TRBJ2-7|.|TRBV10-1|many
TGCGCCAGCAGAGCAGGGCCGGGAGACTCCTACGAGCAGTACTTC
CASRAGPGDSYEQYF
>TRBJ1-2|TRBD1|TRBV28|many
TGTGCCAGCCTCCAGGGTGACAGGGTCGGGACGGGGGGCTACACCTTC
CASLQGDRVGTGGYTF
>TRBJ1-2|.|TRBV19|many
TGTGCCAGTAGTACCGGGCCCAAAGGGGCTGGCTACACCTTC
CASSTGPKGAGYTF
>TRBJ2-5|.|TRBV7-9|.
TGTGCCAGCAGCTTAATCCAACTAGGAGAGACCCAGTACTTC
CASSLIQLGETQYF
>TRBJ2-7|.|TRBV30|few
TGTGCCTGGGCTGGGCAGGTCAGCTACGAGCAGTACTTC
CAWAGQVSYEQYF